These 20 T cell receptor beta chains came from one sample sequenced in a study of cytomegalovirus exposure and HLA in healthy donors. PCR amplification relied on 60 Vbeta primers (plus 13 Jbeta primers). Assay: immunoSEQ multiplex PCR; the TCRdb copy retains only in-frame clones and omits some. The sample has 99,000 or so clones, roughly 83% seen once. Specimen: PBMCs. These receptors came from a male donor in good health and CMV-seropositive.

The chain is built from TRBV30 and TRBJ1-3; 7 bases are a match to TRBD1. The CDR3 consists of 14 residues. The germline gives CDR1 GTSNPN, CDR2 SVGIG (reference sequence). After removal of 2 bases from V and 2 bases from J, the junction contained 3 bases not matched to a gene. CDR3 nucleotides: TGTGCCTGGAGTTTACAGGGGACTGGAAACACCATATATTTT. Its translation: CAWSLQGTGNTIYF. Full variable domain (remainder filled in from reference TRBV30 and TRBJ1-3): SQTIHQWPATLVQPVGSPLSLECTVEGTSNPNLYWYRQAAGRGLQLLFYSVGIGQISSEVPQNLSASRPQDRQFILSSKKLLLSDSGFYLCAWSLQGTGNTIYFGEGSWLTVV.

This clone was seen a few times. The chain uses TRBV29-1 and TRBJ1-1; no firm D call. This CDR3 region has 12 residues. V lost 7 bases and J 0 bases, leaving 9 bases between the germline ends. The germline gives CDR1 SQVTM, CDR2 ANQGSEA. The CDR3 loop reads CSGWHLNTEAFF. CDR3 sequence (DNA): TGCAGCGGGTGGCACCTGAACACTGAAGCTTTCTTT.

The table lists this clone with a few counts. The rearrangement uses TRBV13 and TRBJ2-7; D possibly corresponds to TRBD2 (5 bases). With 0 bases removed from V and 0 bases from J, the gap between germline ends came to 6 bases. The CDR3 is 14 residues long. From germline, CDR1 is PRHDT and CDR2 FYEKMQ (reference sequence). CDR3 residues: CASSLGGSSYEQYF. CDR3 DNA sequence: TGTGCCAGCAGCTTAGGAGGGAGCTCCTACGAGCAGTACTTC.

This chain uses TRBV29-1 with TRBJ2-5; D is undetermined. The CDR3 is 12 amino acids. In germline, CDR1 is SQVTM, CDR2 ANQGSEA. Trimming removed 3 bases from V and 0 bases from J, with 5 bases in between. CDR3 nucleotides: TGCAGCGTTGACTTAGACCAAGAGACCCAGTACTTC. Protein sequence: CSVDLDQETQYF.

The V and J genes are TRBV5-1 and TRBJ1-1; unclear D gene. This CDR3 is built from 14 residues. Trimming pared 0 bases from V and 6 bases from J, leaving 12 bases between. Germline CDR1 is SGHRS and CDR2 is YFSETQ. CDR3 amino acids: CASSLGTSGAEAFF. For the CDR3, the DNA is TGCGCCAGCAGCTTGGGTACCTCGGGAGCTGAAGCTTTCTTT.

The rearrangement joins TRBV11-2 to TRBJ1-6; D may be TRBD1 (5 bases). The length of the CDR3 is 16 residues. CDR1 and CDR2 from the germline V gene are SGHAT and FQNNGV. V was trimmed by 5 bases and J by 0 bases, leaving 11 bases between them. The CDR3 is CASSKEGSSYNSPLHF. The CDR3 DNA reads as TGTGCCAGCAGCAAGGAGGGGAGCTCCTATAATTCACCCCTCCACTTT.

The chain combines TRBV27 with TRBJ2-7; 8 bases map to TRBD1. Germline V gene data show CDR1 as MNHEY and CDR2 as SMNVEV (reference sequence). The J segment lost 7 bases and the V segment lost 2 bases, leaving 10 bases of the junction unmatched. The CDR3 has 15 amino acids. In DNA, the CDR3 is TGTGCCAGCAGTTTAGGCGACAGGGGAGGATATGAGCAGTACTTC. Protein sequence: CASSLGDRGGYEQYF.

This clone was counted only a few times. The genes are TRBV5-1 and TRBJ1-4, with 9 nucleotides matching TRBD1. CDR3 length: 14 amino acids. Germline-derived CDR1 and CDR2 are SGHRS and YFSETQ. Trimming removed 4 bases from V and 8 bases from J; junction bases left unmatched: 6. CDR3 coding DNA: TGCGCCAGCAGCCCTGGACAGGGGAAGGAAAAACTGTTTTTT. This gives the protein CASSPGQGKEKLFF.

The J gene is TRBJ1-4, the V gene TRBV11-3; 7 bases agree with TRBD1. The V and J ends lost 5 bases and 10 bases, in that order; junction bases with no gene match: 4. Germline assignment: CDR1 SGHNT and CDR2 YENEEA. This CDR3 has 12 amino acids. CDR3 sequence: CASSQYRGKLFF. CDR3 sequence (DNA): TGTGCCAGCAGCCAATACAGGGGAAAACTGTTTTTT.

Of note for this clone: One end of the junction fails to match germline, which may point to a read error. This rearrangement joins TRBV18 to TRBJ1-2; D might be TRBD1 (6 bases). Per the germline V gene, CDR1 is KGHSH and CDR2 is LQKENI. This CDR3 has 14 residues. The CDR3 here is CASSPPFDRLVPAF. The CDR3 DNA reads TGTGCCAGCTCACCACCTTTCGACAGGCTAGTCCCTGCCTTC. Filled out from reference TRBV18 and TRBJ1-2, the complete variable domain reads NAGVMQNPRHLVRRRGQEARLRCSPMKGHSHVYWYRQLPEEGLKFMVYLQKENIIDESGMPKERFSAEFPKEGPSILRIQQVVRGDSAAYFCASSPPFDRLVPAFGSGTRLTVV.

The V gene is TRBV25-1, the J gene TRBJ1-2; TRBD1 might be the D (6 bases). The V end lost 4 bases, the J end lost 3 bases, and 15 bases lay between the germline ends. The CDR3 extends over 15 amino acids. Per the germline V gene, CDR1 is MGHDK and CDR2 is SYGVNS. The CDR3 here is CASSVPGQGHYGYTF. The CDR3 nucleotides are TGTGCCAGCAGTGTACCGGGACAAGGGCACTATGGCTACACCTTC.

The rearrangement links TRBV5-4 to TRBJ1-5; 9 bases align to TRBD1. V lost 1 base, J lost 1 base, and 6 bases stayed unmatched. In germline, CDR1 is SGHNT, CDR2 YYREEE (reference sequence). This CDR3 has 17 amino acids. CDR3 residues: CASSLPDGQGSNQPQHF. The CDR3 nucleotides read TGTGCCAGCAGCTTGCCTGATGGACAGGGGAGCAATCAGCCCCAGCATTTT.

This chain uses TRBV30 with TRBJ1-1, with 8 positions matching TRBD1. The CDR3 is made up of 13 amino acids. Trimming took 0 bases from V and 7 from J; bases not matched to a gene: 4. Germline V gene sequence: CDR1 GTSNPN, CDR2 SVGIG (reference sequence). CDR3 loop: CAWSVQQGGEAFF. CDR3 DNA sequence: TGTGCCTGGAGTGTACAACAGGGGGGTGAAGCTTTCTTT.

The V call is TRBV7-9, the J call TRBJ2-7; maybe TRBD1 (6 bases). The CDR3 totals 13 residues. CDR1 and CDR2 (germline): SEHNR, FQNEAQ (reference sequence). V was clipped by 8 bases and J by 3 bases, with 14 bases between them. The CDR3 is CASVLGGHYEQYF. The CDR3 nucleotides are TGTGCCAGCGTACTAGGGGGACACTACGAGCAGTACTTC.

The rearrangement joins TRBV6-6 to TRBJ1-3; 7 nucleotides match TRBD1. V was clipped by 6 bases and J by 0 bases; unmatched bases: 2. Per germline, CDR1 MNHNY and CDR2 SVGAGI (reference sequence). The CDR3 is made up of 14 amino acids. CDR3 nucleotides: TGTGCCAGCAGCGGGACAGACTCTGGAAACACCATATATTTT. This sequence encodes CASSGTDSGNTIYF.

This clone was recorded a few times. The V and J genes are TRBV7-9 and TRBJ2-7; maybe TRBD2 (5 bases). CDR3 length: 15 amino acids. Trimming stripped 0 bases from V and 4 bases from J, with 13 bases between. Germline loops: CDR1 SEHNR, CDR2 FQNEAQ (reference sequence). CDR3: CASSLAALAVYEQYF. For the CDR3, the DNA is TGTGCCAGCAGCTTAGCGGCGCTAGCAGTTTACGAGCAGTACTTC.

V usage is TRBV6-6 and J usage is TRBJ1-6; no firm D call. The CDR3 loop spans 15 amino acids. Per germline, CDR1 MNHNY and CDR2 SVGAGI (reference sequence). V lost 2 bases, J lost 6 bases, and 11 bases lay in between. The CDR3 protein is CASSYGPYTNSPLHF. The CDR3 nucleotides are TGTGCCAGCAGTTACGGGCCTTATACTAATTCACCCCTCCACTTT.

The chain joins TRBV19 to TRBJ1-5; 7 positions agree with TRBD1. There are 15 residues in the CDR3. V was pared by 5 bases and J by 4 bases, with 8 bases of the junction left unmatched. CDR1 is LNHDA, CDR2 SQIVND, per germline (reference sequence). Here the CDR3 DNA reads TGTGCCAGTAGTCGTGACAGGGCCTTAAATCAGCCCCAGCATTTT. Amino acids: CASSRDRALNQPQHF.

The V gene is TRBV11-3, the J gene TRBJ2-5, with 8 positions matching TRBD1. J gave up 13 bases and V 2 bases, and 18 bases lay outside the gene matches. The CDR3 covers 16 residues. Germline values: CDR1 SGHNT, CDR2 YENEEA. CDR3 DNA sequence: TGTGCCAGCAGCTTAAGCTCCGGGACAGGCGTCCTAAGGGCGTACTTC. Residues: CASSLSSGTGVLRAYF.

This clone was counted between two and nine times. Additional DNA sequences in this sample encode the identical CDR3. The chain has TRBV29-1 and TRBJ1-1; D is ambiguous. From germline, CDR1 is SQVTM and CDR2 ANQGSEA. Trimming removed 2 bases from V and 1 base from J, with 2 bases in between. CDR3 size: 11 residues. This CDR3 is CSVERNTEAFF. The CDR3 DNA follows: TGCAGCGTTGAACGGAACACTGAAGCTTTCTTT.